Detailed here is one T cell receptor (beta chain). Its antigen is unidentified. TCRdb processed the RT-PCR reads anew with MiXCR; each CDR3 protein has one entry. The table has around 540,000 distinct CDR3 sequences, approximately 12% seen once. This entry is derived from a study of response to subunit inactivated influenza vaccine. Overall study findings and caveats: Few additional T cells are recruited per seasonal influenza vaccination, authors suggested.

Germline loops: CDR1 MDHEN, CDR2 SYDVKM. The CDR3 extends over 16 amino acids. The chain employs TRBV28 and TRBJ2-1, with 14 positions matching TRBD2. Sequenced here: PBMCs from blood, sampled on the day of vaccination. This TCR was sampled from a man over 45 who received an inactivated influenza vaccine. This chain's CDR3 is CATSLGLAGGNSEQFF. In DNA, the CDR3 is TGTGCAACTAGCCTCGGACTAGCGGGAGGCAACAGTGAGCAGTTCTTC.